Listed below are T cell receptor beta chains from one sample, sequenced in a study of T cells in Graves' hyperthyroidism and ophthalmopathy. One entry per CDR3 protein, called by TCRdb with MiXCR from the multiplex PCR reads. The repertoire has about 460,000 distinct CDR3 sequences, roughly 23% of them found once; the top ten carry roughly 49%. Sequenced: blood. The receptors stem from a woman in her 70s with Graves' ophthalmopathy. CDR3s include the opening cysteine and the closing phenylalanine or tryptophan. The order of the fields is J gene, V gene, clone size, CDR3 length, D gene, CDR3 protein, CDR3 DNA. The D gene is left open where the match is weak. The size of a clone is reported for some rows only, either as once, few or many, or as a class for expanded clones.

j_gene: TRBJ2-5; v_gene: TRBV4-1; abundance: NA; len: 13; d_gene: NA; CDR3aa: CASSVGPRETQYF; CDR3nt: TGCGCCAGCAGCGTGGGCCCTCGAGAGACCCAGTACTTC
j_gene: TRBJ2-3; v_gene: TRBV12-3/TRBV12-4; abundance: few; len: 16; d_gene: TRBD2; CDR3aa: CASSLLGGGATDTQYF; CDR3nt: TGTGCCAGCAGTTTGCTCGGGGGAGGGGCCACAGATACGCAGTATTTT
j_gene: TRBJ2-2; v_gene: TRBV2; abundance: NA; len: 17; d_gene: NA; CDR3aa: CASSQDRREYDTGELFF; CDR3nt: TGTGCCAGCAGCCAAGATAGACGGGAGTACGACACCGGGGAGCTGTTTTTT
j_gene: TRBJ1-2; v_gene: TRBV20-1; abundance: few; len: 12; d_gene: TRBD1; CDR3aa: CSVALTGGGYTF; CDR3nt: TGCAGTGTCGCTTTAACAGGGGGCGGCTACACCTTC
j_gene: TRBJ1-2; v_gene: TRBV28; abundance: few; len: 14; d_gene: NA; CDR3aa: CASQSMERSYGYTF; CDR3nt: TGTGCCAGCCAGTCGATGGAGCGGTCCTATGGCTACACCTTC
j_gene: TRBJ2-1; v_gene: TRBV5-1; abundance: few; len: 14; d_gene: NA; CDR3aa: CASSLAGNNNEQFF; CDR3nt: TGCGCCAGCAGCTTGGCGGGGAATAACAATGAGCAGTTCTTC
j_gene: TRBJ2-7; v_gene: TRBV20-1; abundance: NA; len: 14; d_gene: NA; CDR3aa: CSAPKGARGYEQYF; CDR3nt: TGCAGTGCCCCGAAGGGAGCTAGAGGCTACGAGCAGTACTTC
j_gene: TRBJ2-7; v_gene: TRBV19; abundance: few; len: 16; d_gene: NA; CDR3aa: CASTQRGDKVTTEQYF; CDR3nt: TGTGCCAGTACCCAAAGGGGGGACAAGGTAACGACGGAGCAGTACTTC
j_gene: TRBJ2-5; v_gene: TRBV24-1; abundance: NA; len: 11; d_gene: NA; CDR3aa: CATSVEETQYF; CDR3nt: TGTGCCACCAGTGTTGAGGAGACCCAGTACTTC
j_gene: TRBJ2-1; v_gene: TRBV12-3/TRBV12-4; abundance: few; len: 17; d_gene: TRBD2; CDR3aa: CASSLRGGRGWTDEQFF; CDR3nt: TGTGCCAGCAGTTTACGGGGCGGGAGGGGTTGGACAGATGAGCAGTTCTTC
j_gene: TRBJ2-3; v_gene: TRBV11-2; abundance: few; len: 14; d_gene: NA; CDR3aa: CASSFTGSTDTQYF; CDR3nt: TGTGCCAGCAGCTTTACAGGTAGCACAGATACGCAGTATTTT
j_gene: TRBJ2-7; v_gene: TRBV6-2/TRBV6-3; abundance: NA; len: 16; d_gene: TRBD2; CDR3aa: CASTRLAGLGPYEQYF; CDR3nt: TGTGCCAGCACCCGACTAGCGGGCCTCGGACCCTACGAGCAGTACTTC
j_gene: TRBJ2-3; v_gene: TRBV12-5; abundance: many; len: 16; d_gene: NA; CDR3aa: CASGSRKRSSTDTQYF; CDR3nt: TGTGCTAGTGGTTCCCGGAAACGTTCTAGCACAGATACGCAGTATTTT
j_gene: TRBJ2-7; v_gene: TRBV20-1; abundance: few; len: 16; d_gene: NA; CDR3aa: CSARDPMETRTYEQYF; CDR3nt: TGCAGTGCTAGAGATCCTATGGAGACTCGGACCTACGAGCAGTACTTC
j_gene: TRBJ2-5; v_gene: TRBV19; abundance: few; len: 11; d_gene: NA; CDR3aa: CASSRKKTQYF; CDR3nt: TGTGCCAGTAGCCGAAAGAAGACCCAGTACTTC
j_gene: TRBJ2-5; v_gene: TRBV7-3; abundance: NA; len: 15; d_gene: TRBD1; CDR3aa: CASSSGQGGRETQYF; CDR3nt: TGTGCCAGCAGCTCGGGACAGGGAGGGCGTGAGACCCAGTACTTC
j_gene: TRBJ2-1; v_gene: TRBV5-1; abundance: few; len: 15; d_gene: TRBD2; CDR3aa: CASSFSGRISNEQFF; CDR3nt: TGCGCCAGCAGCTTTAGCGGGAGGATTAGCAATGAGCAGTTCTTC
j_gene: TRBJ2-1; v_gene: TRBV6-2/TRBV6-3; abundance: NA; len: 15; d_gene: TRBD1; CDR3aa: CASSYSTGGHNEQFF; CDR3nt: TGTGCCAGCAGTTACTCGACAGGGGGCCACAATGAGCAGTTCTTC